One sample yielded the 17 T cell receptor beta chains listed below, sequenced in a study of cytomegalovirus exposure and HLA in healthy donors. PCR used 60 Vbeta primers and 13 Jbeta primers. This table comes from immunoSEQ multiplex PCR, and its TCRdb copy is limited to in-frame clones, with some not included. The sample contains roughly 160,000 clones, around 73% of which appear only once. Sequenced sample: PBMCs. The receptors derive from a woman under 30 in good health and CMV-seropositive.

This rearrangement joins TRBV11-2 to TRBJ1-2; D remains ambiguous. The V gene lost 3 bases and the J gene lost 0 bases, with 5 bases spanning the gap. Germline V gives CDR1 SGHAT, CDR2 FQNNGV. CDR3 size: 13 residues. DNA of the CDR3: TGTGCCAGCAGCTTTACTCCTAACTATGGCTACACCTTC. It specifies CASSFTPNYGYTF.

This rearrangement joins TRBV12-5 to TRBJ2-2; TRBD2 agrees at 15 bases. The CDR3 has 19 residues. Germline V gene sequence: CDR1 LGHNT, CDR2 FRNRAP. V lost 0 bases to trimming and J lost 6 bases; unmatched junction nucleotides: 8. This CDR3 reads CASGLVLFGLAGGAGELFF. CDR3 DNA: TGTGCTAGTGGTTTGGTACTCTTCGGACTAGCGGGGGGGGCCGGGGAGCTGTTTTTT.

The chain has TRBV5-1 and TRBJ2-7; TRBD1 is a possible D gene (6 bases). CDR1 is SGHRS, CDR2 YFSETQ, per germline. Trimming shortened V by 2 bases and J by 0 bases, and 9 bases separated the two germline ends. The CDR3 has 14 residues. Here the CDR3 DNA reads TGCGCCAGCAGCTTTGACAGGAGCTCCTACGAGCAGTACTTC. It yields the protein CASSFDRSSYEQYF.

The chain uses TRBV6-5 and TRBJ2-5; 9 bases map to TRBD1. Trimming removed 4 bases from V and 5 bases from J; junction bases left unmatched: 8. This CDR3 region has 15 residues. Germline V gene lookup returns CDR1 MNHEY and CDR2 SVGAGI. The CDR3 reads CASSSLDRGRETQYF. As DNA, the CDR3 is TGTGCCAGCAGTTCCCTGGACAGGGGTCGGGAGACCCAGTACTTC.

DNA of the CDR3: TGTGCCAGCAAAGGTCAGGGCAATGAGCAGTTCTTC. It yields the protein CASKGQGNEQFF. The rearrangement links TRBV6-4 to TRBJ2-1, with D perhaps matching TRBD1 (5 bases). The CDR3 has 12 residues. CDR1 MRHNA and CDR2 SNTAGT come from the germline V gene. V was shortened by 7 bases and J by 6 bases, with 10 bases between the two germline ends.

This chain uses TRBV5-6 with TRBJ1-1; 7 nucleotides line up with TRBD1. The germline gives CDR1 SGHDT, CDR2 YYEEEE. CDR3 size: 14 residues. The J segment lost 3 bases and the V segment lost 1 base, leaving 3 bases of the junction unmatched. CDR3 residues: CASSLFTGDTEAFF. The CDR3 nucleotides are TGTGCCAGCAGCTTGTTCACAGGGGACACTGAAGCTTTCTTT. The full variable domain, its missing parts supplied by reference TRBV5-6 and TRBJ1-1, is DAGVTQSPTHLIKTRGQQVTLRCSPKSGHDTVSWYQQALGQGPQFIFQYYEEEERQRGNFPDRFSGHQFPNYSSELNVNALLLGDSALYLCASSLFTGDTEAFFGQGTRLTVV.

The chain is built from TRBV5-1 and TRBJ1-2; 8 positions agree with TRBD1. Trimming at V came to 4 bases and at J to 0 bases, leaving 11 bases not matched to a gene. The CDR3 is made up of 17 amino acids. The germline CDR1 and CDR2 sequences are SGHRS and YFSETQ. CDR3 sequence reads: CASSLSRTGPTNYGYTF. CDR3 DNA: TGCGCCAGCAGCCTTTCCCGGACAGGGCCCACTAACTATGGCTACACCTTC.

This clone was detected a few times. This rearrangement joins TRBV6-5 to TRBJ2-7; TRBD1 matches 7 bases. Unmatched junction bases numbered 3, after V lost 11 bases and J lost 2 bases. The germline V gene encodes CDR1 MNHEY and CDR2 SVGAGI. The CDR3 sequence is 11 residues long. CDR3 nucleotides: TGTGCCGCCGGGACAGCCTACGAGCAGTACTTC. Its protein product is CAAGTAYEQYF.

J is TRBJ2-7 and V is TRBV7-6; the D is unclear. Germline lookup yields CDR1 SGHVS and CDR2 FNYEAQ. The V end lost 3 bases, the J end lost 2 bases, and 8 bases lay between the germline ends. The CDR3 consists of 13 residues. As DNA, the CDR3 is TGTGCCAGCAGCTTGGAGATTGCCTACGAGCAGTACTTC. It translates to CASSLEIAYEQYF.

This clone has just a few counts. This rearrangement joins TRBV27 to TRBJ1-5; D possibly corresponds to TRBD1 (5 bases). With 1 base removed from V and 5 bases from J, the gap between germline ends came to 18 bases. The CDR3 consists of 17 residues. Germline CDR1 is MNHEY and CDR2 is SMNVEV (reference sequence). CDR3 sequence reads: CASSLYPPGDFDQPQHF. Written as DNA, the CDR3 is TGTGCCAGCAGTTTATACCCTCCCGGGGACTTCGATCAGCCCCAGCATTTT.

V and J are TRBV6-6 and TRBJ1-1, with D possibly matching TRBD1 (6 bases). Per the germline V gene, CDR1 is MNHNY and CDR2 is SVGAGI (reference sequence). The length of the CDR3 is 14 residues. V lost 6 bases, J lost 8 bases, and 19 bases lay in between. The CDR3: CASSFNTGRQEAFF. For the CDR3, the DNA is TGTGCCAGCAGCTTTAATACAGGGCGCCAGGAAGCTTTCTTT.

J is TRBJ1-1 and V is TRBV30; 10 nucleotides line up with TRBD1. V shed 1 base, J shed 3 bases, and the junction held 2 bases outside the gene matches. The CDR3 has 14 residues. The V gene's germline CDR1 is GTSNPN and CDR2 SVGIG (reference sequence). The CDR3 DNA follows: TGTGCCTGGAGTGCGACAGGGGGCTACACTGAAGCTTTCTTT. It is translated as CAWSATGGYTEAFF.

The chain is built from TRBV19 and TRBJ2-5, with D possibly TRBD1 on 6 matching bases. The J call is uncertain, as TRBJ2-7 better fits the DNA end. The CDR3 runs to 16 residues. CDR1 and CDR2 from the germline V gene are LNHDA and SQIVND (reference sequence). The CDR3 loop is CASSIDLTGTSYEQYF. CDR3 nucleotide sequence: TGTGCCAGTAGTATAGATCTGACAGGCACATCCTACGAGCAGTACTTC.

This clone was found a few times. The V call is TRBV11-2, the J call TRBJ2-1; TRBD2 is a possible D gene (5 bases). Between the trimmed V and J ends, which lost 0 bases and 5 bases, there was a span of 17 bases. The CDR3 has 17 residues. Germline V CDR1 and CDR2: SGHAT, FQNNGV. CDR3 residues: CASSLEGTSRRNNEQFF. The DNA for the CDR3 is TGTGCCAGCAGCTTAGAGGGAACTAGTCGGAGGAACAATGAGCAGTTCTTC.

V is TRBV4-3 and J is TRBJ2-7; TRBD1 matches at 9 bases. V shed 1 base, J shed 4 bases, and the junction held 11 bases outside the gene matches. The CDR3 loop spans 17 amino acids. Germline CDR1 and CDR2: LGHNA and YSLEER. The chain's CDR3 is CASSQGAPTGGIYEQYF. The CDR3 region has the DNA TGCGCCAGCAGCCAAGGGGCCCCGACAGGGGGAATTTACGAGCAGTACTTC.

The chain is built from TRBV19 and TRBJ1-2; D gene uncertain. The CDR3 is 14 amino acids. Germline lookup yields CDR1 LNHDA and CDR2 SQIVND (reference sequence). V dropped 3 bases and J dropped 2 bases, with 10 bases sitting between them. The CDR3 nucleotides are TGTGCCAGTAGTATGTTCGACTCGAACTATGGCTACACCTTC. Residues: CASSMFDSNYGYTF.

The gene calls are TRBV6-1 and TRBJ1-2, with 8 nucleotides matching TRBD1. The CDR3 extends over 13 amino acids. The V segment lost 10 bases and the J segment 2 bases; nucleotides outside the gene matches: 6. The germline V gene has CDR1 MNHNS and CDR2 SASEGT. In DNA form, the CDR3 reads TGTGCCACACCGGACAGGGCCAACTATGGCTACACCTTC. Its translation: CATPDRANYGYTF.